This record looks at one T cell receptor (beta chain) sequence and its context. Its antigen is currently unknown. The sample belongs to a study of OX40 agonist ivuxolimab in advanced cancers. Study details: Three patients, one with hepatocellular carcinoma and two with cutaneous melanoma, achieved partial responses. Study-level points and caveats: Expanded clones were, on average, more numerous in CD8+ T cells than in CD4+.

Using immunoSEQ multiplex PCR, the repertoire was profiled, and TCRdb retains in-frame clones only, with some absent. The sample includes about 110,000 clones, over 85% seen only once; the top ten take 0.27%. With autoimmune disease history or systemic immunosuppression, patients were excluded. This CDR3 is built from 12 residues. V gave up 0 bases and J gave up 6 bases, with 8 bases separating them. Germline assignment: CDR1 GTSNPN and CDR2 SVGIG (reference sequence). The clonotype was recovered from an adult with an advanced solid tumor such as melanoma, head and neck, liver or kidney cancer. The chain combines TRBV30 with TRBJ1-2; D possibly corresponds to TRBD1 (5 bases). Sequenced here: CD4+ or CD8+ T cells sorted from blood, sampled in a trial of the OX40 agonist ivuxolimab. DNA of the CDR3: TGTGCCTGGAGTGTACGGGGGGATGGCTACACCTTC. Protein product: CAWSVRGDGYTF.